Listed below are T cell receptor beta chains from one sample, sequenced in a study of cytomegalovirus exposure and HLA in healthy donors. Profiled with immunoSEQ multiplex PCR; TCRdb holds only in-frame clones, not every one. The sample holds some 140,000 clones; 86% are singletons and the top ten take around 20%. The sample consisted of PBMCs. The source is a man between 18 and 35 years old in good health and CMV-seropositive. Each CDR3 is given with its conserved first and last residue. D genes are given only for firm matches. Rows give clone size only sometimes, using once, few, many, or a class for an expanded clone.

>TRBJ1-1|once|NA|TRBV27
TGTGCCAGCAGTTTATACCGGGCGGGGCAAGCTTTCTTT
CASSLYRAGQAFF
>TRBJ1-1|NA|NA|TRBV7-2
TGTGCCAGCAGCTTAGTCGCAGGACTTGGGACTGAAGCTTTCTTT
CASSLVAGLGTEAFF
>TRBJ1-4|NA|TRBD1|TRBV9
TGTGCCAGCAGCCCGAGGGGGGACAGGCTTAATGAAAAACTGTTTTTT
CASSPRGDRLNEKLFF
>TRBJ1-2|NA|NA|TRBV5-6
TGTGCCAGCAGCCAAGGTCATCGGGGGACTAACTATGGCTACACCTTC
CASSQGHRGTNYGYTF
>TRBJ2-2|once|NA|TRBV7-2
TGTGCCAGCATGGAGGGTCCCCTCACCGGGGAGCTGTTTTTT
CASMEGPLTGELFF
>TRBJ2-5|NA|NA|TRBV5-1
TGCGCCAGCAGCTTCTCGAACAGGGGGGGAGAGACCCAGTACTTC
CASSFSNRGGETQYF
>TRBJ2-7|NA|NA|TRBV30
TGTGCCTGGAGTAAGGCTAGTGTGGGCGAGCAGTACTTC
CAWSKASVGEQYF
>TRBJ2-7|NA|NA|TRBV9
TGTGCCAGCAGCACCACTAGGCCCCCCTACGAGCAGTACTTC
CASSTTRPPYEQYF
>TRBJ1-1|NA|TRBD1|TRBV27
TGTGCCAGCAGTCCCCGGACAGGTTCGACTGAAGCTTTCTTT
CASSPRTGSTEAFF
>TRBJ1-2|NA|NA|TRBV5-4
TGTGCCAGCAGCTTGCCAGGGGAAGACTATGGCTACACCTTC
CASSLPGEDYGYTF
>TRBJ2-7|once|TRBD1|TRBV18
TGTGCCAGCTCACCACCGATGATATACGGGACAGGAACTTACGAGCAGTACTTC
CASSPPMIYGTGTYEQYF